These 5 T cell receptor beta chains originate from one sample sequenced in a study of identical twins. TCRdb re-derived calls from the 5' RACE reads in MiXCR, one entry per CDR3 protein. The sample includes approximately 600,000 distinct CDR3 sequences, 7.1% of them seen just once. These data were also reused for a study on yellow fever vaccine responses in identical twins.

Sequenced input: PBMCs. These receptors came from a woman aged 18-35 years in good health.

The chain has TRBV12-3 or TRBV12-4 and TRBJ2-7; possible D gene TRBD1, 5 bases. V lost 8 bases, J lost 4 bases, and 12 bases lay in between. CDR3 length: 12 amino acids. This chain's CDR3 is CASGRGQYEQYV. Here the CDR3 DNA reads TGTGCCAGCGGTAGGGGCCAGTACGAGCAGTACGTC.

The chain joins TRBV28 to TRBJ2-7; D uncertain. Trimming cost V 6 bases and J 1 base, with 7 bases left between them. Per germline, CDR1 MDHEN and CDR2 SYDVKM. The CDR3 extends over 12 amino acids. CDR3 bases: TGTGCCAGCAGGAAGCTTTCCTACGAGCAGTACTTC. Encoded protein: CASRKLSYEQYF.

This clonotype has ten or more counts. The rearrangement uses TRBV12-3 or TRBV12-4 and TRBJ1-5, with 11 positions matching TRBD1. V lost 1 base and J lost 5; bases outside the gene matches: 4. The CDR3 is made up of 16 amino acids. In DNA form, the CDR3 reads TGTGCCAGCAGTTTAGTGTGGGACAGGGGGTATCAGCCCCAGCATTTT. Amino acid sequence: CASSLVWDRGYQPQHF.

The CDR3 loop is CASSVGSEQGGTAKNIQYF. The DNA of the CDR3 is TGTGCCAGCAGCGTAGGGTCGGAACAGGGAGGAACGGCCAAAAACATTCAGTACTTC. The chain carries TRBV9 and TRBJ2-4, with D possibly called TRBD1 or TRBD2 (6 bases each). V was pared by 0 bases and J by 1 base, with 20 bases between. The length of the CDR3 is 19 residues. The germline CDR1 and CDR2 sequences are SGDLS and YYNGEE. The whole variable domain, filled in from reference TRBV9 and TRBJ2-4, reads DSGVTQTPKHLITATGQRVTLRCSPRSGDLSVYWYQQSLDQGLQFLIQYYNGEERAKGNILERFSAQQFPDLHSELNLSSLELGDSALYFCASSVGSEQGGTAKNIQYFGAGTRLSVL.

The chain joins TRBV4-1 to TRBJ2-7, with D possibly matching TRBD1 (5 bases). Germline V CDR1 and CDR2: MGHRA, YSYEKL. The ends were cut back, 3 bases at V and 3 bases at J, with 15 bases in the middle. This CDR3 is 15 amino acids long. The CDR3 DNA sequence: TGCGCCAGCAGCCAGGAAAAGCGCCAGGGCTACGAGCAGTACGTC. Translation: CASSQEKRQGYEQYV.